Following are 19 T cell receptor beta chains from one sample sequenced in a study of shared clonotypes between healthy human individuals. Some clones are missing from TCRdb's copy, which holds only in-frame ones; the method was immunoSEQ multiplex PCR. The data hold approximately 1.4 million clones, with 95% to 99% observed a single time. The specimen was naive CD4+ T cells sorted from blood. Subset in this sample: CD45RA+ positively selected. The receptors shown here come from a young man in good health.

This chain links TRBV28 with TRBJ1-1; D perhaps matches TRBD1 (6 bases). Between the trimmed V and J ends, which lost 6 bases and 10 bases, there was a span of 24 bases. The CDR3 is 15 residues long. The V gene's germline CDR1 is MDHEN and CDR2 SYDVKM. The CDR3 region is CASSLVSPGGHRAFF. In nucleotides, the CDR3 is TGTGCCAGCAGCCTAGTTTCACCCGGGGGACATAGAGCTTTCTTT.

V usage is TRBV7-2 and J usage is TRBJ2-3; TRBD1 is a possible D gene (5 bases). V was trimmed by 8 bases and J by 6 bases, leaving 9 bases between them. The germline gives CDR1 SGHTA, CDR2 FQGNSA. The length of the CDR3 is 11 residues. The CDR3 loop is CASGALDTQYF. CDR3 nucleotide sequence: TGTGCCAGCGGGGCGCTCGATACGCAGTATTTT.

The chain is built from TRBV19 and TRBJ1-2; 10 positions match TRBD1. CDR1 is LNHDA and CDR2 is SQIVND in the germline V gene (reference sequence). The CDR3 covers 15 residues. Germline trimming cut 7 bases from V and 2 bases from J; bases unmatched to any gene: 7. The CDR3 bases are TGTGCCAGTAATCCACCGGGACAGGGGAACTATGGCTACACCTTC. Encoded protein: CASNPPGQGNYGYTF.

V is TRBV19 and J is TRBJ2-6; D possibly corresponds to TRBD1 (5 bases). The CDR3 has 15 amino acids. V was pared by 7 bases and J by 2 bases, with 12 bases between. CDR1 LNHDA and CDR2 SQIVND come from the germline V gene (reference sequence). The CDR3: CASTPSRAGANVLTF. For the CDR3, the DNA is TGTGCCAGTACCCCATCCAGGGCTGGGGCCAACGTCCTGACTTTC.

V usage is TRBV6-5 and J usage is TRBJ2-7, with 7 bases aligning to TRBD2. This CDR3 contains 14 residues. Germline CDR1 reads MNHEY; CDR2 reads SVGAGI. V was pared by 5 bases and J by 0 bases, with 4 bases of the junction left unmatched. The CDR3 DNA follows: TGTGCCAGCAGTAAGCCGGGGGGCTCCTACGAGCAGTACTTC. This encodes CASSKPGGSYEQYF.

The gene calls are TRBV19 and TRBJ1-5, with TRBD1 matching 9 bases. Trimming took 3 bases from V and 7 from J; bases not matched to a gene: 7. The CDR3 is 15 residues long. CDR1 LNHDA and CDR2 SQIVND come from the germline V gene (reference sequence). The CDR3 DNA sequence: TGTGCCAGTAGTATTAATCAGGACAGGGGACAGCCCCAGCATTTT. It encodes CASSINQDRGQPQHF.

J is TRBJ1-2 and V is TRBV15; perhaps TRBD1 as D (6 bases). The V and J ends lost 8 bases and 4 bases respectively, with 14 bases between them. Germline loops: CDR1 LNHNV, CDR2 YYDKDF (reference sequence). The CDR3 extends over 13 amino acids. CDR3 in amino acids: CATEGRGFYGYTF. The CDR3, as DNA: TGTGCCACCGAGGGCAGGGGTTTCTATGGCTACACCTTC.

A remark on this clone: This same CDR3 is encoded by further DNA sequences in the sample. The chain employs TRBV5-1 and TRBJ2-6; tentative D call: TRBD1 (5 bases). The germline V gene has CDR1 SGHRS and CDR2 YFSETQ. Between the trimmed V and J ends, which lost 1 base and 2 bases, there was a span of 7 bases. This CDR3 has 15 residues. The DNA of the CDR3 is TGCGCCAGCAGCTTGCTAGGGGCTGGGGCCAACGTCCTGACTTTC. This translates into CASSLLGAGANVLTF.

Of note for this clone: Additional DNA sequences in this sample encode the identical CDR3. The chain employs TRBV18 and TRBJ2-1; tentative D call: TRBD2 (6 bases). Germline CDR1 and CDR2: KGHSH and LQKENI. The CDR3 spans 15 residues. The V and J ends lost 3 bases and 0 bases respectively, with 9 bases between them. DNA for the CDR3: TGTGCCAGCTCACCCGGGGGACGCTCCTACAATGAGCAGTTCTTC. As protein: CASSPGGRSYNEQFF.

The genes are TRBV29-1 and TRBJ1-4, with D perhaps matching TRBD1 (5 bases). The CDR3 spans 14 residues. Trimming left V 7 bases short and J 6 bases short, with 18 bases between. Looked up from germline, CDR1 is SQVTM and CDR2 is ANQGSEA. The CDR3 spells CSAAGGANDEKLFF. CDR3 in DNA: TGCAGCGCCGCTGGTGGGGCCAATGATGAAAAACTGTTTTTT.

This clone was seen only once. The chain couples TRBV11-2 to TRBJ2-7, with D unresolved. Trimming stripped 1 base from V and 4 bases from J, with 20 bases between. The germline gives CDR1 SGHAT, CDR2 FQNNGV. The CDR3 contains 17 residues. This CDR3 is CASSLVVRVGTEYEQYF. In nucleotides, the CDR3 is TGTGCCAGCAGCTTAGTAGTTAGAGTAGGAACCGAATACGAGCAGTACTTC.

The chain has TRBV11-2 and TRBJ2-1; TRBD2 aligns across 11 bases. CDR3 length equals 13 residues. CDR1 and CDR2 from the germline V gene are SGHAT and FQNNGV. V was pared by 11 bases and J by 4 bases, with 4 bases of the junction left unmatched. The CDR3 region is CAWRTSGYNEQFF. Written as DNA, the CDR3 is TGTGCCTGGAGGACTAGCGGGTACAATGAGCAGTTCTTC.

The chain combines TRBV4-3 with TRBJ2-3; 9 nucleotides agree with TRBD2. V lost 4 bases, J lost 4 bases, and 3 bases stayed unmatched. The CDR3 contains 14 residues. Per the germline V gene, CDR1 is LGHNA and CDR2 is YSLEER. CDR3: CASSRGRAPDTQYF. In DNA form, the CDR3 reads TGCGCCAGCAGCCGCGGGAGGGCCCCAGATACGCAGTATTTT.

The rearrangement links TRBV10-3 to TRBJ2-7, with a possible D match to TRBD2 (5 bases). The CDR3 contains 15 residues. V was shortened by 8 bases and J by 1 base, with 18 bases between the two germline ends. Germline values: CDR1 ENHRY, CDR2 SYGVKD. The CDR3 DNA sequence: TGTGCCATCCTCGATCCAGACCGACTATCCTACGAGCAGTACTTC. Its translation: CAILDPDRLSYEQYF.

This clone was seen only once. This chain joins TRBV11-3 and TRBJ2-5; D is possibly TRBD1 (6 bases). This CDR3 region has 13 residues. Trimming shortened V by 5 bases and J by 5 bases, and 12 bases separated the two germline ends. From germline, CDR1 is SGHNT and CDR2 YENEEA. The DNA for the CDR3 is TGTGCCAGCAGCGAAGGGGGTCGTGAGACCCAGTACTTC. Translation: CASSEGGRETQYF.

This clone was seen a handful of times. The chain joins TRBV6-6 to TRBJ1-1; 7 positions agree with TRBD1. V was pared by 2 bases and J by 1 base, with 1 base of the junction left unmatched. The CDR3 has 14 amino acids. Germline loops: CDR1 MNHNY, CDR2 SVGAGI (reference sequence). CDR3 in DNA: TGTGCCAGCAGTTACCAGGGGGAGAACACTGAAGCTTTCTTT. As protein: CASSYQGENTEAFF.

The gene calls are TRBV5-4 and TRBJ2-3, with 8 bases matching TRBD2. The CDR3 sequence is 15 residues long. J gave up 6 bases and V 1 base, and 7 bases lay outside the gene matches. Germline CDR1 reads SGHNT; CDR2 reads YYREEE (reference sequence). CDR3: CASSLNGRAVDTQYF. The DNA for the CDR3 is TGTGCCAGCAGCTTGAACGGGAGGGCCGTGGATACGCAGTATTTT.

The chain employs TRBV19 and TRBJ1-5; 9 bases are a match to TRBD1. The J segment lost 6 bases and the V segment lost 6 bases, leaving 9 bases of the junction unmatched. From germline, CDR1 is LNHDA and CDR2 SQIVND (reference sequence). This CDR3 has 15 amino acids. The CDR3 is CASSSRDREAQPQHF. The CDR3 DNA follows: TGTGCCAGTAGCTCCCGGGACAGGGAGGCTCAGCCCCAGCATTTT.

J is TRBJ1-5 and V is TRBV9, with TRBD1 matching over 8 bases. V lost 0 bases, J lost 9 bases, and 5 bases stayed unmatched. Germline CDR1 and CDR2: SGDLS and YYNGEE. This CDR3 contains 14 residues. The CDR3 here is CASSVDQDRAPQHF. In nucleotides, the CDR3 is TGTGCCAGCAGCGTAGATCAGGACAGGGCGCCCCAGCATTTT.